A selection of T cell receptor beta chains follows, all from one sample in a study of T cell clonotyping in hematopoietic cell transplantation. TCRdb's table, derived via immunoSEQ multiplex PCR, lists solely in-frame clones and lacks some. This sample has 10,000 to 15,000 clones, with 89% found just once. The source material was peripheral blood mononuclear cells. These receptors originate from a human donor who either received an allogeneic hematopoietic cell transplant for a myeloid malignancy or was a related donor (not recorded which). Some clones in this sample may be carry-over from other donors' samples. Both conserved end residues are part of each CDR3. The D gene is left open where the match is weak. Some rows have no size entry. The others give once, few or many, or a class for an expanded clone.

v_gene	abundance	j_gene	d_gene	CDR3nt	CDR3aa
TRBV9	-	TRBJ2-2	-	TGTGCCAGCAGCGTAGTAGGACTGGCCGGGGAGCTGTTTTTT	CASSVVGLAGELFF
TRBV19	-	TRBJ2-7	-	TGTGCCAGTAGTATAGGCACGAACTCCTACGAGCAGTACTTC	CASSIGTNSYEQYF
TRBV27	-	TRBJ1-2	-	TGTGCCAGCAGCCTCCAGGGGAACTATGGCTACACCTTC	CASSLQGNYGYTF
TRBV7-6	-	TRBJ2-5	TRBD2	TGTGCCAGCAGCCTGGGACTAACCCAAGAGACCCAGTACTTC	CASSLGLTQETQYF
TRBV9	-	TRBJ1-6	-	TGTGCCAGCAGCGTGGGGAATTCACCCCTCCACTTT	CASSVGNSPLHF
TRBV7-6	-	TRBJ1-4	-	TGTGCCAGCAGTTCGAGACCCGAGGAAAAACTGTTTTTT	CASSSRPEEKLFF
TRBV28	-	TRBJ2-7	TRBD1	TGTGCCAGCAGTACCCCGGGACAGGGGGCCTACGAGCAGTACTTC	CASSTPGQGAYEQYF
TRBV10-1	-	TRBJ2-5	-	TGCGCCAGCACAGAACCCCTATGGGAGACCCAGTACTTC	CASTEPLWETQYF
TRBV7-9	-	TRBJ2-1	-	TGTGCCAGCAGCCCCCAGGACTACAATGAGCAGTTCTTC	CASSPQDYNEQFF
TRBV10-3	-	TRBJ1-3	TRBD1	TGTGCCATCACCAACGGACAGGGGGACACCATATATTTT	CAITNGQGDTIYF
TRBV5-4	-	TRBJ1-5	-	TGTGCCAGCAGCCGGGACGGAAATAGCAATCAGCCCCAGCATTTT	CASSRDGNSNQPQHF
TRBV4-2	once	TRBJ2-1	-	TGTGCCAGCAGCCAAGAGGGGAATGAGCAGTTCTTC	CASSQEGNEQFF
TRBV10-3	-	TRBJ1-1	-	TGTGCCATCCGACTTGGGGCAGGTGAGAACACTGAAGCTTTCTTT	CAIRLGAGENTEAFF
TRBV21-1	-	TRBJ1-5	-	TGTGCCAGCAGCAAAGCAACGGGACAGCTTAGCAATCAGCCCCAGCATTTT	CASSKATGQLSNQPQHF
TRBV7-8	-	TRBJ2-7	TRBD1	TGTGCCAGCAGCCCCCCCCGCTCCGGCAGGGGGCATGGAGAGCAGTACTTC	CASSPPRSGRGHGEQYF
TRBV2	-	TRBJ2-3	-	TGTGCCAGCAGCCCGAGGAACGGGGATACGCAGTATTTT	CASSPRNGDTQYF
TRBV5-1	-	TRBJ2-7	TRBD2	TGCGCCAGCAGCTCCATGACCGGGGGGTTTTCCTACGAGCAGTACTTC	CASSSMTGGFSYEQYF
TRBV27	-	TRBJ1-2	-	TGTGCCAGCAGTCTCCTTCCCAACTATGGCTACACCTTC	CASSLLPNYGYTF
TRBV10-3	-	TRBJ1-1	-	TGTGCCATCAGTGAGGGACGGATGAACACTGAAGCTTTCTTT	CAISEGRMNTEAFF
TRBV5-4	-	TRBJ2-7	TRBD1	TGTGCCAGCAGCTGGATGACAGGGGGCTACCACGAGCAGTACTTC	CASSWMTGGYHEQYF
TRBV5-1	-	TRBJ1-6	-	TGCGCCAGCAGCCCCCGAGGGAGTGGGGTTAGTGGCTCCTATAATTCACCCCTCCACTTT	CASSPRGSGVSGSYNSPLHF
TRBV10-3	once	TRBJ2-2	-	TGTGCCATCAGTGGACCACTCCGCTCGAACACCGGGGAGCTGTTTTTT	CAISGPLRSNTGELFF
TRBV7-2	-	TRBJ1-2	-	TGTGCCAGCAGCTTAGCGGGCCTACATGGCTACACCTTC	CASSLAGLHGYTF
TRBV19	-	TRBJ1-5	-	TGTGCCAGTAGAGGACAGACGTATAGCAATCAGCCCCAGCATTTT	CASRGQTYSNQPQHF
TRBV7-6	once	TRBJ2-5	-	TGTGCCAGCAGCTTAGCGGCAGGGTCCCAAGAGACCCAGTACTTC	CASSLAAGSQETQYF
TRBV9	-	TRBJ2-1	TRBD1	TGTGCCAGCAGCGTAGTGGCCAGGGGGCAGGATGAGCAGTTCTTC	CASSVVARGQDEQFF
TRBV9	-	TRBJ1-4	-	TGTGCCAGCAGCGTAGGGCAGGGAGGGGATGAAAAACTGTTTTTT	CASSVGQGGDEKLFF
TRBV19	-	TRBJ2-7	-	TGTGCCAGCCGTGCAGACAGGCTCTCCTACGAGCAGTACTTC	CASRADRLSYEQYF
TRBV4-1	-	TRBJ2-7	-	TGCGCCAGCAGCCAACCGGGACTGACAACCTACGAGCAGTACTTC	CASSQPGLTTYEQYF
TRBV7-8	once	TRBJ2-7	-	TGTGCCAGCAGCTTAGCGGGGACTTCCTACGAGCAGTACTTC	CASSLAGTSYEQYF
TRBV6-5	once	TRBJ2-1	TRBD2	TGTGCCAGCAGTCCCCCCCCCGGGACTAGGGAGCAGTTCTTC	CASSPPPGTREQFF
TRBV30	-	TRBJ2-7	TRBD1	TGTGCCTGGGGCACAGGGGTGGACTACGAGCAGTACTTC	CAWGTGVDYEQYF
TRBV6-6	-	TRBJ1-5	-	TGTGCCAGCAGTTACCCGGACACCTATAGCAATCAGCCCCAGCATTTT	CASSYPDTYSNQPQHF
TRBV6-5	-	TRBJ2-5	-	TGTGCCAGCAGCAGGGCTCCCCAAGAGACCCAGTACTTC	CASSRAPQETQYF
TRBV4-3	-	TRBJ2-2	-	TGCGCCAGCAGCCACGTGAGGGACGGGGAGCTGTTTTTT	CASSHVRDGELFF
TRBV5-1	-	TRBJ2-7	TRBD1	TGCGCCAGCAGCTTTACCGGGACAGCATACGAGCAGTACTTC	CASSFTGTAYEQYF
TRBV7-9	-	TRBJ1-1	-	TGTGCCAGCAGCCCAGGAGGCACCATGAACACTGAAGCTTTCTTT	CASSPGGTMNTEAFF
TRBV4-2	-	TRBJ2-7	-	TGTGCCAGCAGCCCGGGGGGCCGGTACGAGCAGTACTTC	CASSPGGRYEQYF
TRBV5-8	-	TRBJ1-1	-	TGTGCCAGCAGCTTGGTTTGGGGCGCGGAGAACACTGAAGCTTTCTTT	CASSLVWGAENTEAFF
TRBV27	-	TRBJ1-1	TRBD1	TGTGCCAGCAGTTTTCCAGGGGGTGTCACTGAAGCTTTCTTT	CASSFPGGVTEAFF
TRBV7-8	-	TRBJ1-4	-	TGTGCCAGCAGCGTGGACAGAGTGAATGAAAAACTGTTTTTT	CASSVDRVNEKLFF
TRBV25-1	-	TRBJ1-6	-	TGTGCCAGCAGCGATAATAGGGCAGGAAGCTCCTATAATTCACCCCTCCACTTT	CASSDNRAGSSYNSPLHF
TRBV5-4	-	TRBJ2-1	TRBD1	TGTGCCAGCAGCTTGGTGGACAGGGTCAATGAGCAGTTCTTC	CASSLVDRVNEQFF
TRBV25-1	-	TRBJ1-2	TRBD1	TGTGCCAGCAGTGAATCTGTGGACAGGGAGGGAAGCTACACCTTC	CASSESVDREGSYTF
TRBV6-6	-	TRBJ1-2	-	TGTGCCAGCAGTTACTCGATCCTCTATGGCTACACCTTC	CASSYSILYGYTF
TRBV19	-	TRBJ1-1	-	TGTGCCAGTAGTGTGAGAGGGGAAACTGAAGCTTTCTTT	CASSVRGETEAFF
TRBV4-3	-	TRBJ1-2	-	TGCGCCAGCAGCCAAGAGGGGAGGGCTAACTATGGCTACACCTTC	CASSQEGRANYGYTF
TRBV19	-	TRBJ1-5	-	TGTGCCAGTAGTACCCTACCCGACCCAGGCCAGCATTTT	CASSTLPDPGQHF
TRBV7-6	-	TRBJ1-5	-	TGTGCCAGCAGCCTTATGGGGGGGAGTCAGCCCCAGCATTTT	CASSLMGGSQPQHF
TRBV9	-	TRBJ2-1	TRBD1	TGTGCCAGCAGCGTGGACAGGGGGATCACTGAGCAGTTCTTC	CASSVDRGITEQFF
TRBV6-5	large	TRBJ2-1	TRBD1	TGTGCCAGCAGTCCCGGGACAGGGGGCAATGAGCAGTTCTTC	CASSPGTGGNEQFF
TRBV5-1	-	TRBJ1-6	-	TGCGCCAGCAGCTTAGGGACCTCCGGGGATCCCCTCCACTTT	CASSLGTSGDPLHF
TRBV9	-	TRBJ1-3	-	TGTGCCAGCAGCGTAGATCCGGGGTCAGGGGGAAACACCATATATTTT	CASSVDPGSGGNTIYF